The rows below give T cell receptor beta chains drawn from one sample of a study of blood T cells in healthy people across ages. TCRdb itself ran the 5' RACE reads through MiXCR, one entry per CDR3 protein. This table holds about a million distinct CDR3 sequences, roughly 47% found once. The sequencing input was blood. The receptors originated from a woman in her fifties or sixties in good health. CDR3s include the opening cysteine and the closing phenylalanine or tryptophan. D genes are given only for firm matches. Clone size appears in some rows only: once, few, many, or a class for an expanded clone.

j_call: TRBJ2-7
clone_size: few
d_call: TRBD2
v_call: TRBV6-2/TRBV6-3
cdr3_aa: CASSWEGMHYEQYF
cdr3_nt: TGTGCCAGCAGTTGGGAGGGAATGCACTACGAGCAGTACTTC

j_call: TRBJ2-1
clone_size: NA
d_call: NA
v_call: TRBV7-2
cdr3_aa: CASSLVAERYSYNEQFF
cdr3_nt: TGTGCCAGCAGCTTAGTGGCCGAGCGGTACTCCTACAATGAGCAGTTCTTC

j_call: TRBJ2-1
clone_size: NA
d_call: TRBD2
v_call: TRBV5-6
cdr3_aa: CASSRLAGDSRVYNEQFF
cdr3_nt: TGTGCCAGCAGCCGACTAGCGGGAGACTCTAGGGTCTACAATGAGCAGTTCTTC

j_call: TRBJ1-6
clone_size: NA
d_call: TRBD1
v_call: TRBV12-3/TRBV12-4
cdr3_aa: CASSGTVGSPLHF
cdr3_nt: TGTGCCAGCAGCGGGACAGTGGGTTCACCCCTCCACTTT

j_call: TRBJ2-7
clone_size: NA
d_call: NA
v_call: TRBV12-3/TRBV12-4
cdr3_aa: CASSKTRSYNEQYF
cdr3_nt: TGTGCCAGCAGTAAGACTAGATCCTACAATGAGCAGTACTTC

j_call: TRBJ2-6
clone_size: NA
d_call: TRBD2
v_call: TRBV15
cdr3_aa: CATSRVRVSGSVTGANVLTF
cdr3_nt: TGTGCCACCAGCAGAGTGCGGGTTAGCGGGAGTGTAACTGGGGCCAACGTCCTGACTTTC

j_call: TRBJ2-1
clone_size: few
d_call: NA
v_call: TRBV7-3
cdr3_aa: CASSPRSFGEQFF
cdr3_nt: TGTGCCAGCAGCCCCCGGAGTTTCGGTGAGCAGTTCTTC

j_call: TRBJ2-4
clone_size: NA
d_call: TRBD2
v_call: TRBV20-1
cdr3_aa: CSARVGRGTIAKNIQYF
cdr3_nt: TGCAGTGCTAGGGTGGGGCGGGGGACCATAGCCAAAAACATTCAGTACTTC

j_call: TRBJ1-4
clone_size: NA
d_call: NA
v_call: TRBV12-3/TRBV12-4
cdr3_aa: CASSFISATNEKLFF
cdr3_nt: TGTGCCAGCAGTTTCATAAGCGCAACTAATGAAAAACTGTTTTTT

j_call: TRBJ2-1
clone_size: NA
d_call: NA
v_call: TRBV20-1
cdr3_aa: CSANNEQFF
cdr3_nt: TGCAGTGCCAACAATGAGCAGTTCTTC

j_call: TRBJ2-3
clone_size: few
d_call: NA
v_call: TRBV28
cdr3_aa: CASSLWGTGTDTQYF
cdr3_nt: TGTGCCAGCAGTTTATGGGGTACGGGCACAGATACGCAGTATTTT

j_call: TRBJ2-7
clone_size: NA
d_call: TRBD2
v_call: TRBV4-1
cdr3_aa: CASSLWTSASYEQYF
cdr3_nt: TGCGCCAGCAGCTTGTGGACTAGCGCGTCCTACGAGCAGTACTTC

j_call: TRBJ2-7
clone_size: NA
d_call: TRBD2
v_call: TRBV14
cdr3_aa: CASSLTTSGMGQYF
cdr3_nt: TGTGCCAGCAGCCTTACGACTAGCGGGATGGGGCAGTACTTC

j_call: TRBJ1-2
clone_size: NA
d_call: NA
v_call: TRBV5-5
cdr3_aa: CASSVADTLGTYTF
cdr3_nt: TGTGCCAGCAGCGTAGCGGACACCCTCGGAACCTACACCTTC

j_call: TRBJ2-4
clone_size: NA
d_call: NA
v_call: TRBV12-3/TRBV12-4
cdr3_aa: CASSSPGLQYF
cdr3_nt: TGTGCCAGCAGCTCGCCGGGACTTCAGTACTTC

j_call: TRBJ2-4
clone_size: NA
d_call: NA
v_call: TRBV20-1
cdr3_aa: CSVDRDGLVAKNIQYF
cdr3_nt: TGCAGTGTCGACCGGGACGGGCTTGTAGCCAAAAACATTCAGTACTTC

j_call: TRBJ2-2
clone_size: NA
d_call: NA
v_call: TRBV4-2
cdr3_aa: CASSHHNGEAGELFF
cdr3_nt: TGTGCCAGCAGCCACCATAATGGGGAAGCCGGGGAGCTGTTTTTT

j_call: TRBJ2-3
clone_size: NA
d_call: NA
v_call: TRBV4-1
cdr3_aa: CASSQEGGLLFTDTQYF
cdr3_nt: TGCGCCAGCAGCCAAGAAGGGGGACTATTATTTACAGATACGCAGTATTTT

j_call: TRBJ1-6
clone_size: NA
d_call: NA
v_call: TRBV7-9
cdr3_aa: CASSFDRRSSPLHF
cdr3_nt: TGTGCCAGCAGCTTCGACAGGCGGAGTTCCCCCCTCCACTTT

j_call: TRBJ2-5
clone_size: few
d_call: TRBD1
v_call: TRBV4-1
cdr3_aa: CASSQDPGGAETQYF
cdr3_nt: TGCGCCAGCAGCCAAGATCCAGGGGGCGCTGAGACCCAGTACTTC

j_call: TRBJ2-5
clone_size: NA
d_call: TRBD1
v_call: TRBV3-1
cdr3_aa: CASSQDVTGQQETQYF
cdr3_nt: TGTGCCAGCAGCCAAGATGTGACAGGGCAACAAGAGACCCAGTACTTC

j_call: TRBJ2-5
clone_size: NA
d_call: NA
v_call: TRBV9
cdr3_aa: CAGSLQTSIAQETQYF
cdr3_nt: TGTGCCGGCAGCCTACAGACTAGTATCGCTCAAGAGACCCAGTACTTC

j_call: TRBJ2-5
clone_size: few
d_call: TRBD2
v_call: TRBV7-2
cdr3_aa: CAATPAGGPRETQYF
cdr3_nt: TGTGCCGCAACCCCGGCGGGAGGGCCTCGAGAGACCCAGTACTTC

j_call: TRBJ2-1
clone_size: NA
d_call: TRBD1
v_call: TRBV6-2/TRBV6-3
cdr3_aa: CASRTIPGQNNEQFF
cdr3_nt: TGTGCCAGCAGAACAATTCCGGGACAGAACAATGAGCAGTTCTTC

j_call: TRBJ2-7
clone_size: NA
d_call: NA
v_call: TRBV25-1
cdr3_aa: CASSETRRTYEQYF
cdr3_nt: TGTGCCAGCAGTGAGACCCGACGGACCTACGAGCAGTACTTC

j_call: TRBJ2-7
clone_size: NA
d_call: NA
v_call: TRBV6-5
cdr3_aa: CASSYSTGERPYEQYF
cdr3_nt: TGTGCCAGCAGTTACTCGACCGGGGAGCGGCCCTACGAGCAGTACTTC

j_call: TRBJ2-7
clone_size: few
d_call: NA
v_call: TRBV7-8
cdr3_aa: CASSSSQYEQYF
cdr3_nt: TGTGCCAGCAGCTCCAGTCAATACGAGCAGTACTTC

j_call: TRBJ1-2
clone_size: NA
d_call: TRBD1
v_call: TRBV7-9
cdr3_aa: CASSLAGTGNRGGYTF
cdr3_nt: TGTGCCAGCAGCTTAGCCGGGACAGGGAATCGCGGCGGCTACACCTTC

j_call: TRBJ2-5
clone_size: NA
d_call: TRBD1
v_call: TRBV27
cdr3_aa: CASSPGTGGWMPQYF
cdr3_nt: TGTGCCAGCAGTCCAGGGACAGGGGGGTGGATGCCCCAGTACTTC

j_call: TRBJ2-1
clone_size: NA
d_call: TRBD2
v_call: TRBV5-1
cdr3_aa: CASGYGGGNNEQFF
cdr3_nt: TGCGCCAGCGGGTACGGGGGAGGGAACAATGAGCAGTTCTTC

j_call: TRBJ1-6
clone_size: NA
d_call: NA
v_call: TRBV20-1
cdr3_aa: CSAKHSEGGGWNSPLHF
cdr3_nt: TGCAGTGCTAAGCATTCGGAGGGCGGGGGTTGGAATTCACCCCTCCACTTT

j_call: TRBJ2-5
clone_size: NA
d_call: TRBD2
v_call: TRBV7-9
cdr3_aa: CASSYPLAAPETQYF
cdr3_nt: TGTGCCAGCAGCTATCCCCTAGCGGCCCCAGAGACCCAGTACTTC

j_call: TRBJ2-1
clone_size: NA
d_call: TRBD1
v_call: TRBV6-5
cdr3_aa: CASSQVGQGFDEQFF
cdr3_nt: TGTGCCAGCAGTCAGGTTGGACAGGGGTTCGATGAGCAGTTCTTC

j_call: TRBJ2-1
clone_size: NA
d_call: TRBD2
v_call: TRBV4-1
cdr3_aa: CASSQILAASSYNEQFF
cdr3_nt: TGCGCCAGCAGCCAAATTCTAGCGGCTAGCTCCTACAATGAGCAGTTCTTC

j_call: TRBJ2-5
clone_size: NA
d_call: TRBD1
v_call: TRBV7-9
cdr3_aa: CASSPGQGARETQYF
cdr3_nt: TGTGCCAGCAGCCCCGGACAGGGGGCAAGAGAGACCCAGTACTTC

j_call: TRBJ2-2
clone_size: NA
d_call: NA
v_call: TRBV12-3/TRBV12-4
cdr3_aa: CASRSPETAKATGELFF
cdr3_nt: TGTGCCAGCAGATCTCCTGAGACAGCTAAGGCTACCGGGGAGCTGTTTTTT

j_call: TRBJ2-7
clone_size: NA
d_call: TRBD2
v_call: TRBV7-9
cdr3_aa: CASSSTSDPGNRYF
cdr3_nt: TGTGCCAGCAGCTCGACTAGCGATCCTGGAAATAGGTACTTC

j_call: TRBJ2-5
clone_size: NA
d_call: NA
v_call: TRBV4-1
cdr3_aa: CASSQGASRGETQYF
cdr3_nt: TGCGCCAGCAGCCAAGGAGCCAGCAGGGGAGAGACCCAGTACTTC

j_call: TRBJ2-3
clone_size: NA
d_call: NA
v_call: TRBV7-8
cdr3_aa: CASSLGPSSTDTQYF
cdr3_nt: TGTGCCAGCAGCTTAGGGCCTTCTAGCACAGATACGCAGTATTTT

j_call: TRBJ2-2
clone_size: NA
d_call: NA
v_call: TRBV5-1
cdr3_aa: CASSSRLGPANTGELFF
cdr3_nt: TGCGCCAGCAGCTCGCGCCTGGGACCCGCGAACACCGGGGAGCTGTTTTTT

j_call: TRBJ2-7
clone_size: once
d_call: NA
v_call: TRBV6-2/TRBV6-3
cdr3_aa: CASRQGGQREQYF
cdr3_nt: TGTGCCAGCCGGCAGGGGGGCCAGCGCGAGCAGTACTTC

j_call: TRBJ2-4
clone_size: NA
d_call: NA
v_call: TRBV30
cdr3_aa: CAMESGRVKGAVEQYF
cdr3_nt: TGTGCCATGGAGTCGGGGCGGGTGAAAGGTGCGGTTGAGCAGTACTTC

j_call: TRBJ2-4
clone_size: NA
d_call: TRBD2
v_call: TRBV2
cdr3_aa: CASGGTSGREEQYF
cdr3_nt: TGTGCCAGCGGGGGGACTAGCGGGAGAGAAGAGCAGTACTTC

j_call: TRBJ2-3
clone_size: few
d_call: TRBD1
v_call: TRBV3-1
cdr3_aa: CASSHRRGPRTDTQYF
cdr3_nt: TGTGCCAGCAGCCACCGCAGGGGGCCCCGCACAGATACGCAGTATTTT

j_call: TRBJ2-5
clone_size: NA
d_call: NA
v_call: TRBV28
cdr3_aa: CASSLLVLQETQYF
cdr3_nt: TGTGCCAGCAGTTTATTGGTCTTACAAGAGACCCAGTACTTC

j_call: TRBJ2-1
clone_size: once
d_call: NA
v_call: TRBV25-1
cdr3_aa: CARSPGQFAYNEQFF
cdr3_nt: TGTGCCAGAAGTCCCGGGCAGTTCGCCTACAATGAGCAGTTCTTC

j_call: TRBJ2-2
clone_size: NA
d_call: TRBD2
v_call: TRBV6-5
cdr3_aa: CASSYLGLAGGTGELFF
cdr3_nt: TGTGCCAGCAGTTACCTGGGACTAGCGGGAGGAACCGGGGAGCTGTTTTTT

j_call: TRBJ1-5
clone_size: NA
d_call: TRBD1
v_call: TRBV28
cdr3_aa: CASSLQGGYNQPQHF
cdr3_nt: TGTGCCAGCAGTTTACAGGGGGGATATAATCAGCCCCAGCATTTT